This TCR beta chain was observed in a study of shared clonotypes between healthy human individuals. Study-wide points: Donors were few, which limited the genetic and exposure-history diversity represented.

Points on this clone: What it binds is not known.

This CDR3 has 15 residues. Germline V gene lookup returns CDR1 GTSNPN and CDR2 SVGIG (reference sequence). V lost 2 bases to trimming and J lost 2 bases, with 13 bases between them. Replicate sorted-subset PCRs were loaded with 150 to 250 ng DNA, about 28,000 T cell genomes. Repertoires were generated with immunoSEQ multiplex PCR, while TCRdb's copy carries only in-frame clones and drops some. The top ten clones hold about a sixth of a sample with a few hundred thousand clones, over 75% of them seen once. The chain combines TRBV30 with TRBJ2-1; no clear D gene. This sequence originates from a man aged 18 to 35 in good health. Sequenced input: memory CD8+ T cells sorted from blood. Subset denoted: CD45RO+ cells pooled with CCR7-negative TemRA cells. The CDR3, as DNA: TGTGCCTGGAGTCCGATTCAGAATACCTACAATGAGCAGTTCTTC. Its protein is CAWSPIQNTYNEQFF.